This record concerns one TCR beta chain sequence. These data are taken from a study of blood T cell repertoires in COVID-19. This CDR3 is built from 14 residues. The V and J ends lost 8 bases and 7 bases respectively, with 20 bases between them. The germline CDR1 and CDR2 sequences are SNHLY and FYNNEI. TCRdb keeps only in-frame clones here, not all; method: immunoSEQ multiplex PCR. The sample has around 130,000 clones; more than 70% are singletons. Sequencing was performed on peripheral blood. The chain has TRBV2 and TRBJ1-2; D gene ambiguous. The TCR originated in an older woman with acute or convalescent COVID-19. The CDR3 DNA reads as TGTGCCAGCGGAGGGCAAGCCCTTGGTGGTGGCTACACCTTC. It encodes CASGGQALGGGYTF. The variable domain in full, with the rest retrieved from reference TRBV2 and TRBJ1-2, is EPEVTQTPSHQVTQMGQEVILRCVPISNHLYFYWYRQILGQKVEFLVSFYNNEISEKSEIFDDQFSVERPDGSNFTLKIRSTKLEDSAMYFCASGGQALGGGYTFGSGTRLTVV.